Shown below are 12 T cell receptor beta chains from a single sample sequenced in a study of T cell responses to AZD1222 COVID-19 vaccine. Some clones are missing from TCRdb's copy, which holds only in-frame ones; the method was immunoSEQ multiplex PCR. Of roughly 150,000 clones listed, around nine tenths are singletons. This specimen consisted of peripheral blood, obtained after recovery from COVID-19. The receptors shown here come from an adult who had recovered from COVID-19.

This clone has a single count. The gene calls are TRBV7-3 and TRBJ1-1; D is ambiguous. Looked up from germline, CDR1 is SGHTA and CDR2 is FQGTGA. The length of the CDR3 is 15 residues. The V end was cut by 5 bases, the J end by 5 bases, with 18 bases between. This CDR3 reads CASSHNPASLTEAFF. CDR3 in DNA: TGTGCCAGCAGCCATAACCCTGCGTCGCTGACTGAAGCTTTCTTT.

The chain is built from TRBV2 and TRBJ2-4, with D possibly TRBD1 on 6 matching bases. The CDR3 is 14 residues long. Germline V gene data show CDR1 as SNHLY and CDR2 as FYNNEI. Trimming took 6 bases from V and 2 from J, leaving 11 bases between them. The CDR3 protein is CASRLGTTKNIQYF. DNA for the CDR3: TGTGCCAGCAGGCTTGGGACAACCAAAAACATTCAGTACTTC. Combining the CDR3 with reference TRBV2 and TRBJ2-4 gives the whole variable domain EPEVTQTPSHQVTQMGQEVILRCVPISNHLYFYWYRQILGQKVEFLVSFYNNEISEKSEIFDDQFSVERPDGSNFTLKIRSTKLEDSAMYFCASRLGTTKNIQYFGAGTRLSVL.

CDR3 region: CASSFSGGSYNEQFF. CDR3 coding DNA: TGTGCCAGCAGCTTCTCAGGAGGCAGCTACAATGAGCAGTTCTTC. This rearrangement joins TRBV5-4 to TRBJ2-1, with D possibly matching TRBD2 (5 bases). From germline, CDR1 is SGHNT and CDR2 YYREEE (reference sequence). CDR3 length equals 15 residues. Trimming took 2 bases from V and 3 from J, leaving 12 bases between them.

The V gene is TRBV7-2, the J gene TRBJ1-2; D ambiguous. V lost 2 bases and J 6 bases, leaving 7 bases between the germline ends. This CDR3 spans 12 amino acids. Per the germline V gene, CDR1 is SGHTA and CDR2 is FQGNSA. The CDR3 here is CASSLYANGYTF. CDR3 DNA sequence: TGTGCCAGCAGCTTATACGCGAATGGCTACACCTTC.

The gene calls are TRBV12-3 or TRBV12-4 and TRBJ2-7, with no clear D. The V end lost 6 bases, the J end lost 3 bases, and 6 bases lay between the germline ends. The CDR3 runs to 11 residues. Written as DNA, the CDR3 is TGTGCCAGCAGCCTCGACTACGAGCAGTACTTC. It yields the protein CASSLDYEQYF.

The CDR3 loop is CASSWGQSLEAFF. CDR3 in DNA: TGTGCCAGCAGCTGGGGACAGAGCCTTGAAGCTTTCTTT. The chain couples TRBV7-2 to TRBJ1-1; 7 nucleotides line up with TRBD1. The CDR3 is 13 residues long. V gave up 4 bases and J gave up 7 bases; unmatched junction bases: 6. Germline loops: CDR1 SGHTA, CDR2 FQGNSA.

The chain carries TRBV6-2 or TRBV6-3 and TRBJ2-1; D is perhaps TRBD1 or TRBD2 (6 bases each). The CDR3 consists of 13 residues. The germline V gene has CDR1 MNHEY and CDR2 SVGEGT. The V and J ends lost 2 bases and 7 bases respectively, with 9 bases between them. In DNA form, the CDR3 reads TGTGCCAGCAGTTACCGAGGGGGGAATGAGCAGTTCTTC. This gives the protein CASSYRGGNEQFF.

This clone was seen just once. This rearrangement joins TRBV3-1 (or the pseudogene TRBV3-2) to TRBJ1-6; D might be TRBD1 (6 bases). CDR3 length equals 15 residues. V lost 3 bases to trimming and J lost 8 bases, with 14 bases between them. Germline CDR1 reads LGHDT; CDR2 reads YNNKEL (reference sequence). The CDR3 spells CASSQVGGGDSPLHF. The CDR3 DNA reads TGTGCCAGCAGCCAGGTAGGGGGAGGGGATTCACCCCTCCACTTT.

J is TRBJ1-3 and V is TRBV7-9; no clear D gene. Trimming removed 4 bases at V and 0 bases at J, with 7 bases between. Germline CDR1 and CDR2: SEHNR and FQNEAQ (reference sequence). The CDR3 covers 14 residues. The CDR3 nucleotides read TGTGCCAGCAGCTCGGGTAGCTCTGGAAACACCATATATTTT. It translates to CASSSGSSGNTIYF.

This chain links TRBV15 with TRBJ2-7; 8 bases match TRBD1. This CDR3 region has 15 residues. The ends lost 3 bases at V and 0 bases at J; junction bases unmatched: 4. Looked up from germline, CDR1 is LNHNV and CDR2 is YYDKDF (reference sequence). DNA of the CDR3: TGTGCCACCAGCAGCTGGACAGGGCGCTCCTACGAGCAGTACTTC. Protein product: CATSSWTGRSYEQYF.

The V and J genes are TRBV7-6 and TRBJ2-5; no clear D. V was pared by 3 bases and J by 5 bases, with 10 bases between. CDR3 size: 13 residues. CDR1 and CDR2 (germline): SGHVS, FNYEAQ. Written as DNA, the CDR3 is TGTGCCAGCAGCTTCACCGAGAGGGAGACCCAGTACTTC. This gives the protein CASSFTERETQYF.

This clone showed up just a few times. The rearrangement uses TRBV18 and TRBJ2-1; D perhaps matches TRBD2 (6 bases). Germline CDR1 and CDR2: KGHSH and LQKENI. This CDR3 spans 14 amino acids. The V gene lost 0 bases and the J gene lost 8 bases, with 11 bases spanning the gap. This CDR3 reads CASSPPTSNHEQFF. The DNA of the CDR3 is TGTGCCAGCTCACCACCTACTAGCAACCATGAGCAGTTCTTC.